This T cell receptor beta chain originates from a study of CD8 T cells in ankylosing spondylitis. The study's findings and limits: It was reported that disease-linked clones were significantly enriched in matched ankylosing spondylitis synovial fluid. There were earlier reports of some motif variants in reactive arthritis synovial fluid and blood. Ankylosing spondylitis blood seemed to carry a telltale TCR beta motif made of roughly 8 highly homologous variants. CD8+ disease-linked clones were present at relatively low frequencies in blood.

The CDR3 covers 13 residues. Germline CDR1 DFQATT, CDR2 SNEGSKA (reference sequence). V was clipped by 2 bases and J by 3 bases; unmatched bases: 2. Generation of TCR beta libraries employed quantitative 5'-RACE incorporating molecular barcodes. TCRdb analysed the 5' RACE reads with MiXCR anew, one entry per CDR3 protein. Altogether 800,000 to 900,000 distinct CDR3 sequences are present, 10% to 15% being singletons, with the ten largest covering roughly 0.51%. The table lists this clonotype with many counts. The antigen is not known. The chain combines TRBV20-1 with TRBJ1-2, with TRBD1 identical over 8 bases. This clonotype was obtained from a male donor with ankylosing spondylitis. Sequencing was carried out using blood, either unsorted or a sorted T cell fraction (not recorded which). The chain's CDR3 is CSARPGQDYGYTF. In nucleotides, the CDR3 is TGCAGTGCTAGACCGGGACAGGACTATGGCTACACCTTC.